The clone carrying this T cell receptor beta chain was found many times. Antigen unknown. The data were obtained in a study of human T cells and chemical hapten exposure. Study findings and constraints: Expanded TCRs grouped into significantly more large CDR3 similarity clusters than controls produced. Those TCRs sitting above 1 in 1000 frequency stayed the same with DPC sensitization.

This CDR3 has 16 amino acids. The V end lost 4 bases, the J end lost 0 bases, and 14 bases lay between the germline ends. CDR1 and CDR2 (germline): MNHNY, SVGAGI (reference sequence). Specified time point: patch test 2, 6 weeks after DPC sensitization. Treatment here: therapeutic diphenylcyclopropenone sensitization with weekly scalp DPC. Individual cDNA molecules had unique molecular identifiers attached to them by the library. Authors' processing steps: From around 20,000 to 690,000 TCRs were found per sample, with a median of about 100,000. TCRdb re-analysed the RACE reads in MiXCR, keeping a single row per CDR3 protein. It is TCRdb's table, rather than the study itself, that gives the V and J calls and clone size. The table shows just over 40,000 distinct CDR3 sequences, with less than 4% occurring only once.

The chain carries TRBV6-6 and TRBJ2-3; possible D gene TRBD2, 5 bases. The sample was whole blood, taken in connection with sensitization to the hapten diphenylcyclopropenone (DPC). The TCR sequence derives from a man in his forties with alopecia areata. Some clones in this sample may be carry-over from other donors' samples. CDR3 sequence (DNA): TGTGCCAGCAGTTCCCGAGGAGGATCTAGCACAGATACGCAGTATTTT. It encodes CASSSRGGSSTDTQYF.